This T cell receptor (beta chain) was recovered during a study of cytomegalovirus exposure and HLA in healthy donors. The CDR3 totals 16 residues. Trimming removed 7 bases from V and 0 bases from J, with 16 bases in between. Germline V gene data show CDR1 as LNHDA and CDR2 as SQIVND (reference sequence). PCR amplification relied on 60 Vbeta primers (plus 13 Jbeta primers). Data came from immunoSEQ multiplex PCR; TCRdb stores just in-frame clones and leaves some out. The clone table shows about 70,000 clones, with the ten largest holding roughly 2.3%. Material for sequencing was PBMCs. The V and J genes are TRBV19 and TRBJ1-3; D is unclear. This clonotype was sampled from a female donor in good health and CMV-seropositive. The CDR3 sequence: CASTTIRGYSGNTIYF. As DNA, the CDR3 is TGTGCCAGTACCACTATACGAGGGTACTCTGGAAACACCATATATTTT.